The 17 T cell receptor beta chains below come from one sample, sequenced in a study of shared clonotypes between healthy human individuals. The method was immunoSEQ multiplex PCR; TCRdb's version includes in-frame clones alone and lacks a portion of them. Of 1.5 million to 2.5 million clones listed, just under 95% are singletons. The naive CD8 population came from CD45RO-negative cells selected for CCR7, without terminally differentiated effector memory CD45RA+ cells. The sequenced material came from naive CD8+ T cells sorted from blood. Every receptor here comes from a man younger than 30 in good health.

CDR3: CASSMGLLSGANVLTF. The CDR3 bases are TGTGCCAGTAGTATGGGTCTTCTCTCTGGGGCCAACGTCCTGACTTTC. The J gene is TRBJ2-6, the V gene TRBV19, with D uncertain. The germline CDR1 and CDR2 sequences are LNHDA and SQIVND (reference sequence). This CDR3 comprises 16 residues. The germline V and J ends were trimmed by 3 bases and 0 bases, with 9 bases remaining between them.

The V and J genes are TRBV7-3 and TRBJ2-2, with D uncertain. The CDR3 totals 14 residues. Germline V gives CDR1 SGHTA, CDR2 FQGTGA. Trimming stripped 0 bases from V and 8 bases from J, with 10 bases between. The CDR3 spells CASSLTGLTGELFF. In DNA form, the CDR3 reads TGTGCCAGCAGCTTAACGGGGTTGACGGGGGAGCTGTTTTTT.

The chain couples TRBV11-3 to TRBJ1-1, with D possibly TRBD1 on 6 matching bases. Germline V gene lookup returns CDR1 SGHNT and CDR2 YENEEA. V was clipped by 6 bases and J by 2 bases, with 13 bases between them. The CDR3 has 14 amino acids. The CDR3 DNA follows: TGTGCCAGCAGTCCCCGGGGGCCTAACACTGAAGCTTTCTTT. It specifies CASSPRGPNTEAFF.

The chain recombines TRBV7-9 with TRBJ1-1; TRBD1 agrees at 7 bases. Unmatched junction bases numbered 4, after V lost 4 bases and J lost 5 bases. This CDR3 is 13 amino acids long. The germline V gene encodes CDR1 SEHNR and CDR2 FQNEAQ (reference sequence). The CDR3 is CASSSTGLTEAFF. DNA for the CDR3: TGTGCCAGCAGCTCGACAGGGCTGACTGAAGCTTTCTTT.

This clone was detected once. This chain uses TRBV23-1 with TRBJ1-1, with D perhaps TRBD1 (5 bases). TRBV23-1 is an open reading frame, and its role is uncertain. Trimming removed 4 bases at V and 1 base at J, with 16 bases between. The CDR3 has 16 residues. CDR3 residues: CASSPPRKGRNTEAFF. For the CDR3, the DNA is TGCGCCAGCAGTCCCCCTCGGAAGGGGAGGAACACTGAAGCTTTCTTT.

This chain connects TRBV28 to TRBJ2-7; 10 nucleotides match TRBD1. Germline assignment: CDR1 MDHEN and CDR2 SYDVKM. V trimming: 5 bases; J trimming: 5 bases; junction bases outside the gene matches: 6. This CDR3 region has 14 residues. CDR3 amino acids: CASSLPGTGDEQYF. CDR3 nucleotides: TGTGCCAGCAGTCTTCCCGGGACAGGGGACGAGCAGTACTTC.

This sequence joins TRBV27 and TRBJ2-7, with 8 bases aligning to TRBD1. CDR1 and CDR2 from the germline V gene are MNHEY and SMNVEV (reference sequence). After removal of 5 bases from V and 6 bases from J, the junction contained 6 bases not matched to a gene. CDR3 length equals 13 residues. CDR3 bases: TGTGCCAGCAGTCCCACGACAGGGGTCGAGCAGTACTTC. Its translation is CASSPTTGVEQYF.

This clone showed up just once. The J gene is TRBJ2-7, the V gene TRBV23-1; 7 nucleotides match TRBD1. TRBV23-1 is filed as an ORF, its function uncertain. J was trimmed by 2 bases and V by 0 bases; bases with no gene match: 16. This CDR3 contains 19 residues. CDR3 sequence reads: CASSQSCSLDGTETYEQYF. The CDR3 DNA follows: TGCGCCAGCAGTCAATCTTGCTCCTTAGACGGGACAGAGACCTACGAGCAGTACTTC.

This chain links TRBV6-5 with TRBJ2-1; 7 bases align to TRBD2. The CDR3 has 15 residues. CDR1 MNHEY and CDR2 SVGAGI come from the germline V gene. The V gene end was trimmed by 2 bases and the J gene end by 4 bases; junction bases not matched to a gene: 5. This chain's CDR3 is CASSYALAPYNEQFF. DNA for the CDR3: TGTGCCAGCAGTTACGCACTAGCGCCTTACAATGAGCAGTTCTTC.

The genes are TRBV15 and TRBJ1-2; no firm D call. Germline loops: CDR1 LNHNV, CDR2 YYDKDF (reference sequence). CDR3 length equals 13 residues. Deletions cut 4 bases from V and 0 bases from J, with 6 bases between. CDR3: CATSTRTNYGYTF. In DNA form, the CDR3 reads TGTGCCACCAGCACGCGAACTAACTATGGCTACACCTTC.

The chain combines TRBV29-1 with TRBJ2-3, with D uncertain. The V gene lost 6 bases and the J gene lost 6 bases, with 13 bases spanning the gap. CDR1 is SQVTM and CDR2 is ANQGSEA in the germline V gene. The CDR3 loop spans 12 amino acids. CDR3 in amino acids: CSVNSAGDTQYF. CDR3 bases: TGCAGCGTAAACTCGGCTGGGGATACGCAGTATTTT.

The rearrangement uses TRBV7-6 and TRBJ2-7; D gene unclear. Germline CDR1 is SGHVS and CDR2 is FNYEAQ. The V and J ends lost 5 bases and 3 bases respectively, with 20 bases between them. CDR3 length: 16 residues. Here the CDR3 DNA reads TGTGCCAGCAGCCATCTCCCCAGTGAGACCCTCTACGAGCAGTACTTC. Encoded protein: CASSHLPSETLYEQYF.

The chain is built from TRBV19 and TRBJ2-2; 7 nucleotides align to TRBD2. J was trimmed by 3 bases and V by 2 bases; bases with no gene match: 3. This CDR3 contains 15 residues. Germline V gene lookup returns CDR1 LNHDA and CDR2 SQIVND (reference sequence). The CDR3 spells CASSIWAGDTGELFF. CDR3 DNA sequence: TGTGCCAGTAGTATATGGGCGGGGGACACCGGGGAGCTGTTTTTT.

The rearrangement joins TRBV28 to TRBJ1-1, with 9 bases lining up with TRBD1. CDR3 size: 16 residues. Germline assignment: CDR1 MDHEN and CDR2 SYDVKM. V was pared by 3 bases and J by 5 bases, with 10 bases of the junction left unmatched. CDR3 sequence reads: CASSFSWDRVGTEAFF. CDR3 bases: TGTGCCAGCAGTTTCTCTTGGGACAGGGTCGGGACTGAAGCTTTCTTT.

About this clone: Other DNA sequences from this sample encode an identical CDR3 as well. The chain recombines TRBV27 with TRBJ2-7; 12 nucleotides agree with TRBD2. Germline values: CDR1 MNHEY, CDR2 SMNVEV (reference sequence). Trimming cost V 6 bases and J 3 bases; bases outside gene matches: 6. The CDR3 has 15 amino acids. The CDR3 loop reads CASSPRTSGVYEQYF. The CDR3, as DNA: TGTGCCAGCAGCCCGAGGACTAGCGGGGTCTACGAGCAGTACTTC.

The J gene is TRBJ2-3, the V gene TRBV6-5; TRBD2 matches 9 bases. Germline V gene data show CDR1 as MNHEY and CDR2 as SVGAGI. V lost 2 bases, J lost 10 bases, and 13 bases stayed unmatched. The CDR3 runs 16 residues. The CDR3 coding sequence is TGTGCCAGCAGTTACGTGGCGGGAGGGCCCCTTACGGCGCAGTATTTT. This encodes CASSYVAGGPLTAQYF.

This sequence joins TRBV6-5 and TRBJ2-2; D might be TRBD1 or TRBD2, each matching 5 bases. The CDR3 contains 14 residues. Germline-derived CDR1 and CDR2 are MNHEY and SVGAGI. Trimming cost V 4 bases and J 6 bases, with 12 bases left between them. This CDR3 reads CASSSGPSPGELFF. Here the CDR3 DNA reads TGTGCCAGCAGTTCGGGACCCTCGCCCGGGGAGCTGTTTTTT.